These 25 T cell receptor beta chains were sequenced from one sample in a study of T-cell reconstitution after alpha-beta-depleted transplantation in children. A library of TCRbeta sequences, prepared with unique molecular identifiers, was generated. One entry per CDR3 protein results from TCRdb running MiXCR on the PCR reads. The profile covers about 610,000 distinct CDR3 sequences, with over 20% appearing a single time and approximately 33% taken by the ten largest. The sample was PBMCs, taken before TCRalphabeta/CD19-depleted stem cell transplant. These receptors came from a boy younger than two with Wiskott-Aldrich syndrome, due to receive a stem cell transplant.

This clonotype was seen only a few times. The rearrangement links TRBV6-5 to TRBJ2-3; D ambiguous. Germline V gene lookup returns CDR1 MNHEY and CDR2 SVGAGI. V lost 2 bases and J lost 2, with 11 bases in between. The CDR3 contains 15 residues. The CDR3: CASSYAFLDTDTQYF. The CDR3 DNA follows: TGTGCCAGCAGTTACGCTTTCCTAGACACAGATACGCAGTATTTT.

This chain joins TRBV20-1 and TRBJ2-1; TRBD2 is a possible D gene (6 bases). In germline, CDR1 is DFQATT, CDR2 SNEGSKA (reference sequence). The CDR3 totals 12 residues. V lost 7 bases and J 2 bases, leaving 9 bases between the germline ends. CDR3 bases: TGCAGTGTCGGGAGACCCTACAATGAGCAGTTCTTC. It is translated as CSVGRPYNEQFF.

This clonotype was seen repeatedly, ten times or more. This sequence joins TRBV5-1 and TRBJ2-7; a possible D gene is TRBD1 (6 bases). This CDR3 has 13 residues. Trimming cost V 0 bases and J 4 bases, with 8 bases left between them. Per the germline V gene, CDR1 is SGHRS and CDR2 is YFSETQ. The CDR3 loop reads CASSLDREYEQYF. Written as DNA, the CDR3 is TGCGCCAGCAGCTTGGACAGGGAGTACGAGCAGTACTTC.

The V and J genes are TRBV7-9 and TRBJ2-1; 7 positions agree with TRBD2. Germline loops: CDR1 SEHNR, CDR2 FQNEAQ (reference sequence). The CDR3 has 16 residues. Trimming took 1 base from V and 0 from J; bases not matched to a gene: 3. The DNA for the CDR3 is TGTGCCAGCAGCTTAGGGGACTACCGCTCCTACAATGAGCAGTTCTTC. Translation: CASSLGDYRSYNEQFF.

This clonotype was seen only a few times. The chain combines TRBV20-1 with TRBJ2-1; 10 nucleotides align to TRBD2. This CDR3 has 14 amino acids. Germline-derived CDR1 and CDR2 are DFQATT and SNEGSKA (reference sequence). J lost 9 bases, V lost 3 bases, and 8 bases had no gene match. This chain's CDR3 is CSARYLAGVGEQFF. CDR3 DNA: TGCAGTGCTAGGTACCTAGCGGGAGTAGGTGAGCAGTTCTTC.

With regard to this clonotype: The junction does not match germline at one end; this may be a read error. V and J are TRBV5-1 and TRBJ2-1; D is ambiguous. Germline V CDR1 and CDR2: SGHRS, YFSETQ. The CDR3 contains 12 residues. CDR3 amino acids: CVSSPENNEQFF. The CDR3 DNA reads as TGCGTCAGCAGCCCGGAGAACAATGAGCAGTTCTTC.

The rearrangement joins TRBV5-1 to TRBJ2-1; 8 positions match TRBD1. J was trimmed by 5 bases and V by 4 bases; bases with no gene match: 8. From germline, CDR1 is SGHRS and CDR2 YFSETQ. The CDR3 consists of 15 residues. CDR3 residues: CASSMDRVRNNEQFF. CDR3 in DNA: TGCGCCAGCAGCATGGACAGGGTAAGAAACAATGAGCAGTTCTTC.

The genes are TRBV6-5 and TRBJ2-3; 9 positions match TRBD2. The germline V gene has CDR1 MNHEY and CDR2 SVGAGI. The junction had 12 bases not matched to a gene; V was cut back by 0 bases and J by 5 bases. This CDR3 contains 18 residues. In DNA, the CDR3 is TGTGCCAGCAGTTACTCGTTCTCCGCGGGAGGGCCCAGAGATACGCAGTATTTT. Translation gives CASSYSFSAGGPRDTQYF.

This chain uses TRBV28 with TRBJ2-1; D might be TRBD1 (5 bases). CDR3 length: 15 amino acids. V dropped 2 bases and J dropped 9 bases, with 17 bases sitting between them. Looked up from germline, CDR1 is MDHEN and CDR2 is SYDVKM. The chain's CDR3 is CASSLMVGRAIEQFF. In DNA form, the CDR3 reads TGTGCCAGCAGTTTAATGGTGGGCAGGGCTATTGAGCAGTTCTTC.

The chain couples TRBV5-1 to TRBJ2-3, with D unclear. The V and J ends lost 3 bases and 8 bases respectively, with 16 bases between them. Looked up from germline, CDR1 is SGHRS and CDR2 is YFSETQ. CDR3 length: 14 residues. CDR3 coding DNA: TGCGCCAGCAGCTCTGAACTCTCTGTCGGTACGCAGTATTTT. This gives the protein CASSSELSVGTQYF.

This sequence joins TRBV7-9 and TRBJ2-1; D is perhaps TRBD2 (6 bases). The CDR3 totals 15 residues. Trimming took 6 bases from V and 4 from J, leaving 16 bases between them. CDR1 and CDR2 from the germline V gene are SEHNR and FQNEAQ (reference sequence). The CDR3 region is CASRVAVGGYNEQFF. The DNA for the CDR3 is TGTGCCAGCAGGGTAGCGGTTGGGGGATACAATGAGCAGTTCTTC.

This clonotype was counted between two and nine times. This chain links TRBV6-1 with TRBJ2-3; TRBD2 is a possible D gene (6 bases). There are 14 residues in the CDR3. Germline lookup yields CDR1 MNHNS and CDR2 SASEGT. The V and J ends lost 7 bases and 4 bases respectively, with 15 bases between them. The CDR3 loop reads CASKAGPGSDTQYF. The CDR3 coding sequence is TGTGCCAGCAAAGCGGGCCCTGGGTCAGATACGCAGTATTTT.

This sequence joins TRBV10-3 and TRBJ2-5; TRBD2 agrees at 8 bases. The CDR3 totals 12 residues. In germline, CDR1 is ENHRY, CDR2 SYGVKD. V lost 11 bases and J lost 2; bases outside the gene matches: 4. CDR3 sequence reads: CAGASGQETQYF. CDR3 DNA: TGTGCCGGGGCTAGCGGGCAAGAGACCCAGTACTTC.

This clonotype appeared a few times. V usage is TRBV4-1 and J usage is TRBJ2-1, with 8 nucleotides matching TRBD2. V shed 3 bases and J 3 bases; nucleotides not matched to a gene: 10. Looked up from germline, CDR1 is MGHRA and CDR2 is YSYEKL. This CDR3 region has 17 residues. CDR3 residues: CASSHALSGVNYNEQFF. Written as DNA, the CDR3 is TGCGCCAGCAGCCACGCCCTTAGCGGGGTGAACTACAATGAGCAGTTCTTC.

This clonotype was observed a few times. The V and J genes are TRBV9 and TRBJ2-1; 8 nucleotides line up with TRBD2. The J segment lost 0 bases and the V segment lost 4 bases, leaving 6 bases of the junction unmatched. CDR3 length: 16 amino acids. The germline CDR1 and CDR2 sequences are SGDLS and YYNGEE. The CDR3 coding sequence is TGTGCCAGCAGCTCTAGCGGGCAAGCCTCCTACAATGAGCAGTTCTTC. Its translation: CASSSSGQASYNEQFF. Full variable domain (remainder filled in from reference TRBV9 and TRBJ2-1): DSGVTQTPKHLITATGQRVTLRCSPRSGDLSVYWYQQSLDQGLQFLIQYYNGEERAKGNILERFSAQQFPDLHSELNLSSLELGDSALYFCASSSSGQASYNEQFFGPGTRLTVL.

This clonotype occurred a few times. This chain joins TRBV20-1 and TRBJ1-6; D possibly corresponds to TRBD1 (5 bases). This CDR3 is 16 amino acids long. From germline, CDR1 is DFQATT and CDR2 SNEGSKA (reference sequence). Trimming removed 3 bases at V and 0 bases at J, with 12 bases between. CDR3 sequence reads: CSARTVLSSYNSPLHF. Written as DNA, the CDR3 is TGCAGTGCTAGGACAGTCCTTAGCTCCTATAATTCACCCCTCCACTTT.

The chain couples TRBV4-1 to TRBJ2-1, with 8 bases identical to TRBD1. The V gene end was trimmed by 1 base and the J gene end by 9 bases; junction bases not matched to a gene: 14. There are 17 residues in the CDR3. CDR1 and CDR2 from the germline V gene are MGHRA and YSYEKL. This CDR3 is CASSQVRGQGARIEQFF. CDR3 coding DNA: TGCGCCAGCAGCCAAGTAAGAGGGCAGGGGGCAAGGATTGAGCAGTTCTTC.

This clonotype was seen a few times. J is TRBJ2-7 and V is TRBV20-1; 9 nucleotides agree with TRBD1. The CDR3 runs 13 residues. V shed 7 bases, J shed 2 bases, and the junction held 6 bases outside the gene matches. Germline V lookup: CDR1 DFQATT, CDR2 SNEGSKA (reference sequence). This CDR3 is CSVRTGAAYEQYF. In nucleotides, the CDR3 is TGCAGTGTGAGGACAGGGGCGGCCTACGAGCAGTACTTC.

This clonotype was recorded a few times. The chain has TRBV28 and TRBJ2-1, with 11 bases identical to TRBD2. With V trimmed by 5 bases and J by 2 bases, 5 bases remained unmatched. The germline V gene has CDR1 MDHEN and CDR2 SYDVKM. The CDR3 sequence is 16 residues long. The CDR3 nucleotides read TGTGCCAGCAGTCTAGCGGGAGGTAGGCCCTACAATGAGCAGTTCTTC. This codes for CASSLAGGRPYNEQFF.

This clonotype came up a few times. The chain has TRBV12-3 or TRBV12-4 and TRBJ1-2; perhaps TRBD1 as D (6 bases). V lost 5 bases to trimming and J lost 4 bases, with 11 bases between them. The CDR3 sequence is 13 residues long. CDR3 nucleotide sequence: TGTGCCAGCAGTAAACAGGGTCCCTATGGCTACACCTTC. This translates into CASSKQGPYGYTF.

This clonotype was observed a few times. This chain connects TRBV6-5 to TRBJ1-6, with D perhaps TRBD1 (6 bases). CDR1 and CDR2 from the germline V gene are MNHEY and SVGAGI. The germline V and J ends were trimmed by 0 bases and 6 bases, with 12 bases remaining between them. This CDR3 region has 16 residues. CDR3 amino acids: CASSYSSGGVNSPLHF. The CDR3 region has the DNA TGTGCCAGCAGTTACTCGAGCGGGGGCGTTAATTCACCCCTCCACTTT.

This clonotype has a handful of counts. V gene TRBV20-1 combines with J gene TRBJ2-1, with TRBD2 identical over 7 bases. V shed 0 bases and J 9 bases; nucleotides not matched to a gene: 11. The CDR3 is made up of 15 amino acids. In germline, CDR1 is DFQATT, CDR2 SNEGSKA (reference sequence). The CDR3 loop reads CSARDLGTGGGEQFF. CDR3 DNA sequence: TGCAGTGCTAGAGATCTCGGGACGGGGGGAGGTGAGCAGTTCTTC.

This clonotype was recorded once. The chain uses TRBV12-3 or TRBV12-4 and TRBJ2-3, with a tentative D call TRBD2 (6 bases). V shed 6 bases and J shed 0 bases, with 13 bases lying between them. The CDR3 runs to 15 residues. CDR3 loop: CASSPWGTSTDTQYF. CDR3 DNA sequence: TGTGCCAGCAGCCCGTGGGGGACTAGCACAGATACGCAGTATTTT.

The chain combines TRBV27 with TRBJ2-6; D remains ambiguous. Germline-derived CDR1 and CDR2 are MNHEY and SMNVEV (reference sequence). Trimming took off 3 bases at V and 1 base at J, with 7 bases between the two ends. The CDR3 runs to 15 residues. The CDR3 DNA follows: TGTGCCAGCAGTTTCATCAGTTCTGGGGCCAACGTCCTGACTTTC. Amino acids: CASSFISSGANVLTF.

This clonotype has just a few counts. The chain uses TRBV28 and TRBJ2-7; the match to TRBD1 covers 8 bases. Germline V gene lookup returns CDR1 MDHEN and CDR2 SYDVKM. Trimming cost V 5 bases and J 4 bases; bases outside gene matches: 10. The CDR3 consists of 15 residues. The CDR3 DNA follows: TGTGCCAGCAGTCCCGGGACAGGCCCCCATTACGAGCAGTACTTC. Translated, it gives CASSPGTGPHYEQYF.